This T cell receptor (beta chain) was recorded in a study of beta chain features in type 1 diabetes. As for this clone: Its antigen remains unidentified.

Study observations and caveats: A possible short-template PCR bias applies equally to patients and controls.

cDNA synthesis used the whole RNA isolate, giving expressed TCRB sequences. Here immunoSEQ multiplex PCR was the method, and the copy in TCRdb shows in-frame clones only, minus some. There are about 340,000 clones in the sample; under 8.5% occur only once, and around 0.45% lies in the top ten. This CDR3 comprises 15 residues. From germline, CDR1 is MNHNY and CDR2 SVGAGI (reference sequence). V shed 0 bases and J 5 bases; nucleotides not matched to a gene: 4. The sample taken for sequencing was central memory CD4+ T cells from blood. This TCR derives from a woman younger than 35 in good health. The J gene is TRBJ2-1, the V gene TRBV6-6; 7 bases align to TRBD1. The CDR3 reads CASSYSTGYNNEQFF. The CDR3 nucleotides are TGTGCCAGCAGTTACTCGACAGGGTACAACAATGAGCAGTTCTTC.